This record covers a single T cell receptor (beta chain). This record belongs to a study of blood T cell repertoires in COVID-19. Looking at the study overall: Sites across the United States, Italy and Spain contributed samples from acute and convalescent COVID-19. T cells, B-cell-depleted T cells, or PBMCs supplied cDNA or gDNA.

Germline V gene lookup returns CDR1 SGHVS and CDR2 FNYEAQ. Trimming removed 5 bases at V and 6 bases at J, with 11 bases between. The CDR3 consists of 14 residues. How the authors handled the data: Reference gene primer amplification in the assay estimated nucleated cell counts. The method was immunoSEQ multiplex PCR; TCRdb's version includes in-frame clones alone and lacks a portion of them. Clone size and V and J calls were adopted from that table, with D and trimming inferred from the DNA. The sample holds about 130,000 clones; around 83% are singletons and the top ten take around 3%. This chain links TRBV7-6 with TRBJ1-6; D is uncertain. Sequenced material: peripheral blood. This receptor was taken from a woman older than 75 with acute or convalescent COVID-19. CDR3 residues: CASSQVGSNSPLHF. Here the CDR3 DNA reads TGTGCCAGCAGCCAAGTTGGGAGTAATTCACCCCTCCACTTT.